Below are 25 T cell receptor beta chains sequenced from a single sample in a study of shared clonotypes between healthy human individuals. The protocol was immunoSEQ multiplex PCR, while the TCRdb copy is restricted to in-frame clones and leaves out a portion. The sample holds around 2.5 million clones, approximately 94% seen once. The sequencing input was naive CD4+ T cells from PBMCs. Subset given: CD45RA+ positively selected. All receptors come from a man younger than 35 in good health. Some clones in this sample may be carry-over from other donors' samples.

This clone was found a few times. This chain links TRBV10-3 with TRBJ1-3; D unclear. The CDR3 is 13 residues long. Germline CDR1 ENHRY, CDR2 SYGVKD. Trimming removed 8 bases at V and 3 bases at J, with 11 bases between. CDR3 amino acids: CAIGLGFGNTIYF. DNA for the CDR3: TGTGCCATCGGTTTGGGCTTTGGAAACACCATATATTTT.

About this clone: Other DNA sequences in the same sample also yield this CDR3. CDR3 sequence: CASSYSGTLNYGYTF. The CDR3 nucleotides read TGTGCCAGCAGTTATTCCGGGACACTTAACTATGGCTACACCTTC. V gene TRBV6-5 combines with J gene TRBJ1-2, with D perhaps TRBD1 (6 bases). The CDR3 runs to 15 residues. Trimming took 3 bases from V and 1 from J, leaving 12 bases between them. The germline gives CDR1 MNHEY, CDR2 SVGAGI.

V gene TRBV29-1 combines with J gene TRBJ2-6, with a tentative D call TRBD1 (5 bases). The CDR3 runs to 15 residues. Trimming removed 4 bases from V and 0 bases from J, with 10 bases in between. Per the germline V gene, CDR1 is SQVTM and CDR2 is ANQGSEA. DNA for the CDR3: TGCAGCGTTGGGCAGGGATCCTCTGGGGCCAACGTCCTGACTTTC. Amino acid sequence: CSVGQGSSGANVLTF.

CDR3 sequence: CASSQEVGSYSYEQYF. For the CDR3, the DNA is TGTGCCAGCAGCCAAGAAGTCGGGAGCTACTCCTACGAGCAGTACTTC. The chain employs TRBV4-2 and TRBJ2-7; tentatively, D is TRBD2 (6 bases). The V and J ends lost 0 bases and 0 bases respectively, with 12 bases between them. This CDR3 spans 16 amino acids. In germline, CDR1 is LGHNA, CDR2 YNFKEQ.

CDR3 nucleotide sequence: TGCAGCGGGGGGGACAGGTACAATGAGCAGTTCTTC. Its translation: CSGGDRYNEQFF. The J gene is TRBJ2-1, the V gene TRBV29-1; TRBD1 agrees at 8 bases. The V gene's germline CDR1 is SQVTM and CDR2 ANQGSEA. Unmatched junction bases numbered 3, after V lost 7 bases and J lost 4 bases. The CDR3 runs 12 residues.

The chain joins TRBV30 to TRBJ1-4; no firm D call. V was cut by 1 base and J by 3 bases, with 12 bases left in between. In germline, CDR1 is GTSNPN, CDR2 SVGIG (reference sequence). This CDR3 region has 15 residues. The CDR3 DNA is TGTGCCTGGAGTGGGAGGGTTTGGGCTAATGAAAAACTGTTTTTT. Residues: CAWSGRVWANEKLFF.

The rearrangement uses TRBV2 and TRBJ1-4; 9 bases are a match to TRBD1. This CDR3 comprises 15 residues. CDR1 and CDR2 (germline): SNHLY, FYNNEI. V was clipped by 5 bases and J by 7 bases; unmatched bases: 8. The CDR3 nucleotides read TGTGCCAGCAGTAAAAGTGGACAGGGGACTGAAAAACTGTTTTTT. Encoded protein: CASSKSGQGTEKLFF.

The chain employs TRBV7-8 and TRBJ2-7, with 10 nucleotides matching TRBD2. V dropped 5 bases and J dropped 7; count of bases not matched to a gene: 14. CDR3 length: 16 residues. Germline CDR1 is SGHVS and CDR2 is FQNEAQ. Here the CDR3 DNA reads TGTGCCAGCAGCGTCGCGGGGCTAGCGGGAGCTATTGAGCAGTACTTC. It encodes CASSVAGLAGAIEQYF.

This clone is a singleton in its sample. The J gene is TRBJ1-4, the V gene TRBV28, with 7 bases identical to TRBD1. The CDR3 runs to 15 residues. V lost 5 bases and J lost 6; bases outside the gene matches: 9. Looked up from germline, CDR1 is MDHEN and CDR2 is SYDVKM. CDR3 nucleotides: TGTGCCAGCAGTGTCCGACAGGGTTGGGATGAAAAACTGTTTTTT. It specifies CASSVRQGWDEKLFF.

This chain connects TRBV10-2 to TRBJ2-1, with D uncertain. Trimming removed 10 bases at V and 12 bases at J, with 28 bases between. The CDR3 consists of 15 residues. Germline V gene data show CDR1 as WSHSY and CDR2 as SAAADI. In DNA form, the CDR3 reads TGCGCCACCAAGCCTTTGGGCTACCCTACGGACGGGCAGTTCTTC. Protein: CATKPLGYPTDGQFF.

Comment on this clone: The sample carries other DNA sequences with the same CDR3. This chain uses TRBV5-5 with TRBJ1-4; D call uncertain. Germline CDR1 is SGHKS and CDR2 is YYEKEE (reference sequence). V lost 1 base and J lost 3, with 7 bases in between. CDR3 length equals 14 residues. As DNA, the CDR3 is TGTGCCAGCAGCTTGTGGGGAGCTAATGAAAAACTGTTTTTT. Protein: CASSLWGANEKLFF. Based on the CDR3 plus reference TRBV5-5 and TRBJ1-4, the full variable domain is DAGVTQSPTHLIKTRGQQVTLRCSPISGHKSVSWYQQVLGQGPQFIFQYYEKEERGRGNFPDRFSARQFPNYSSELNVNALLLGDSALYLCASSLWGANEKLFFGSGTQLSVL.

The chain couples TRBV5-1 to TRBJ2-7; TRBD1 agrees at 11 bases. The CDR3 is 17 amino acids. V lost 0 bases to trimming and J lost 3 bases; unmatched junction nucleotides: 8. In germline, CDR1 is SGHRS, CDR2 YFSETQ. This CDR3 reads CASSLVSRTGGFYEQYF. The CDR3, as DNA: TGCGCCAGCAGCTTGGTGTCCCGGACAGGGGGCTTCTACGAGCAGTACTTC. Complete variable domain (other parts from reference TRBV5-1 and TRBJ2-7): KAGVTQTPRYLIKTRGQQVTLSCSPISGHRSVSWYQQTPGQGLQFLFEYFSETQRNKGNFPGRFSGRQFSNSRSEMNVSTLELGDSALYLCASSLVSRTGGFYEQYFGPGTRLTVT.

The gene calls are TRBV5-1 and TRBJ1-4; 7 bases are a match to TRBD1. After removal of 5 bases from V and 9 bases from J, the junction contained 7 bases not matched to a gene. This CDR3 spans 13 amino acids. Germline V gene sequence: CDR1 SGHRS, CDR2 YFSETQ. The CDR3: CASRGQLSQKLFF. Here the CDR3 DNA reads TGCGCCAGCAGGGGACAGCTTTCGCAAAAACTGTTTTTT.

The J gene is TRBJ2-2, the V gene TRBV9; D is unclear. V lost 6 bases to trimming and J lost 8 bases, with 11 bases between them. CDR1 is SGDLS and CDR2 is YYNGEE in the germline V gene. This CDR3 is built from 12 residues. The chain's CDR3 is CASTLSGGELFF. CDR3 coding DNA: TGTGCCAGCACCCTCTCCGGTGGGGAGCTGTTTTTT.

Comments on this clone: This is likely a read error, given that the CDR3 carries no conserved phenylalanine or tryptophan at its end. This chain connects TRBV11-2 to TRBJ1-1; D not resolved. Trimming removed 6 bases at V and 9 bases at J, with 8 bases between. Germline assignment: CDR1 SGHAT and CDR2 FQNNGV. The CDR3 is made up of 10 amino acids. CDR3: CASSMEKAFL. CDR3 coding DNA: TGTGCCAGCAGTATGGAGAAAGCTTTCCTT.

V is TRBV28 and J is TRBJ2-7; D is perhaps TRBD2 (6 bases). The CDR3 covers 19 residues. The V gene lost 3 bases and the J gene lost 1 base, with 25 bases spanning the gap. Germline values: CDR1 MDHEN, CDR2 SYDVKM. The CDR3 is CASSFLGSSANRYSYEQYF. CDR3 sequence (DNA): TGTGCCAGCAGTTTTTTAGGTTCTAGCGCGAATCGGTATTCCTACGAGCAGTACTTC. Supplemented by reference TRBV28 and TRBJ2-7, the full variable domain reads DVKVTQSSRYLVKRTGEKVFLECVQDMDHENMFWYRQDPGLGLRLIYFSYDVKMKEKGDIPEGYSVSREKKERFSLILESASTNQTSMYLCASSFLGSSANRYSYEQYFGPGTRLTVT.

This clone came up once. The genes are TRBV10-3 and TRBJ1-5; 11 bases are shared with TRBD1. The germline V gene has CDR1 ENHRY and CDR2 SYGVKD. CDR3 size: 14 residues. The V segment lost 4 bases and the J segment 7 bases; nucleotides outside the gene matches: 3. This CDR3 is CAISGGQGEQPQHF. The CDR3 bases are TGTGCCATCAGTGGGGGACAGGGGGAGCAGCCCCAGCATTTT.

The rearrangement links TRBV7-2 to TRBJ1-1, with no clear D. Trimming took 5 bases from V and 2 from J, leaving 9 bases between them. Per the germline V gene, CDR1 is SGHTA and CDR2 is FQGNSA. This CDR3 is built from 13 residues. CDR3 region: CASSPQKNTEAFF. The CDR3 DNA follows: TGTGCCAGCAGCCCTCAGAAAAACACTGAAGCTTTCTTT.

The chain couples TRBV6-1 to TRBJ2-1; D is unresolved. CDR3 length: 15 amino acids. V lost 6 bases, J lost 3 bases, and 15 bases lay in between. Per the germline V gene, CDR1 is MNHNS and CDR2 is SASEGT. CDR3 region: CASRFSRGSYNEQFF. The CDR3 DNA reads as TGTGCCAGCAGGTTCAGTCGCGGAAGCTACAATGAGCAGTTCTTC.

The J gene is TRBJ2-7, the V gene TRBV11-2; 9 bases are shared with TRBD2. V was clipped by 4 bases and J by 1 base; unmatched bases: 11. Germline CDR1 SGHAT, CDR2 FQNNGV. This CDR3 is 17 amino acids long. The CDR3 region has the DNA TGTGCCAGCAGCTCCGTCCCTGAGCGGGAGGCTTCCTACGAGCAGTACTTC. Translated, it gives CASSSVPEREASYEQYF. Complete variable domain (other parts from reference TRBV11-2 and TRBJ2-7): EAGVAQSPRYKIIEKRQSVAFWCNPISGHATLYWYQQILGQGPKLLIQFQNNGVVDDSQLPKDRFSAERLKGVDSTLKIQPAKLEDSAVYLCASSSVPEREASYEQYFGPGTRLTVT.

The chain employs TRBV28 and TRBJ2-3, with D possibly being TRBD2 (5 bases). CDR3 size: 14 residues. Between the trimmed V and J ends, which lost 7 bases and 2 bases, there was a span of 13 bases. The germline CDR1 and CDR2 sequences are MDHEN and SYDVKM. The DNA of the CDR3 is TGTGCCAGCAATAGTGGGAGCTACACAGATACGCAGTATTTT. It encodes CASNSGSYTDTQYF.

This clone was picked up a small number of times. V is TRBV28 and J is TRBJ1-5; 9 bases align to TRBD1. Germline CDR1 MDHEN, CDR2 SYDVKM. The length of the CDR3 is 12 residues. The V gene end was trimmed by 5 bases and the J gene end by 14 bases; junction bases not matched to a gene: 7. The CDR3 bases are TGTGCCAGCAGTCTCCGCTGGGACAGGGAGCATTTT. Translating it yields CASSLRWDREHF.

The J gene is TRBJ2-3, the V gene TRBV7-2; D possibly corresponds to TRBD1 (6 bases). The CDR3 covers 14 residues. Between the trimmed V and J ends, which lost 4 bases and 4 bases, there was a span of 12 bases. Germline V gene sequence: CDR1 SGHTA, CDR2 FQGNSA. CDR3 amino acids: CASSSNRVADTQYF. The CDR3 nucleotides read TGTGCCAGCAGCTCAAACAGGGTAGCAGATACGCAGTATTTT.

The J gene is TRBJ2-3, the V gene TRBV19; possibly TRBD1 or TRBD2 for D (5 bases each). The CDR3 extends over 16 amino acids. CDR1 LNHDA and CDR2 SQIVND come from the germline V gene (reference sequence). Trimming pared 3 bases from V and 2 bases from J, leaving 15 bases between. The CDR3 DNA reads as TGTGCCAGTAGTATTTGGGCAGGGAGTGACACAGATACGCAGTATTTT. Its protein product is CASSIWAGSDTDTQYF.

Points on this clone: Other DNA sequences in this sample translate to the same CDR3. CDR3 protein: CASSLGGPYNEQFF. The DNA for the CDR3 is TGCGCCAGCAGCTTGGGGGGTCCCTACAATGAGCAGTTCTTC. V is TRBV5-1 and J is TRBJ2-1; D is unresolved. The V end was cut by 0 bases, the J end by 2 bases, with 6 bases between. CDR1 and CDR2 from the germline V gene are SGHRS and YFSETQ. The CDR3 has 14 amino acids. Full variable domain (remainder filled in from reference TRBV5-1 and TRBJ2-1): KAGVTQTPRYLIKTRGQQVTLSCSPISGHRSVSWYQQTPGQGLQFLFEYFSETQRNKGNFPGRFSGRQFSNSRSEMNVSTLELGDSALYLCASSLGGPYNEQFFGPGTRLTVL.